These T cell receptor beta chains were read from a single sample in a study of T-cell reconstitution after alpha-beta-depleted transplantation in children. In TCRdb, the PCR reads were re-called with MiXCR into one record per CDR3 protein. The sample lists some 440,000 distinct CDR3 sequences; around 15% were seen once. The source material was PBMCs, mostly from graft donor cells, sampled 360 days after TCRalphabeta/CD19-depleted stem cell transplant. Source of these receptors: a boy younger than two who had a stem cell transplant for Wiskott-Aldrich syndrome, so the T cells may come from the graft donor. Each CDR3 is given with its conserved first and last residue. A D gene is named only where the DNA matches it firmly. Some rows have no size entry. The others give once, few or many, or a class for an expanded clone.

V gene	clone size	D gene	J gene	CDR3 DNA	CDR3 protein
TRBV4-1	NA	NA	TRBJ2-7	TGCGCCAGCAGCCAAACAGCTTACGAGCAGTACTTC	CASSQTAYEQYF
TRBV28	NA	NA	TRBJ2-2	TGTGCCAGCAGTCCACCATTAGGATTAGGGGGAGCGGCCGGGGAGCTGTTTTTT	CASSPPLGLGGAAGELFF
TRBV6-5	NA	NA	TRBJ2-5	TGTGCCAGCAGTTACCGGGCCGATGGGGTGACCCAGTACTTC	CASSYRADGVTQYF
TRBV7-8	NA	NA	TRBJ2-7	TGTGCCAGCAGCTTAGGACAGTGGGTGGGCGAGCAGTACTTC	CASSLGQWVGEQYF
TRBV4-2	NA	NA	TRBJ2-7	TGTGCCAGCAGCCAAGGGACTTTCGGGAGCTACGAGCAGTACTTC	CASSQGTFGSYEQYF
TRBV9	NA	NA	TRBJ2-1	TGTGCCAGCAGCGTAGAGCCCAGGGGGGACCGGCAGTTCTTC	CASSVEPRGDRQFF
TRBV6-5	few	NA	TRBJ1-1	TGTGCCAGCAGTTACACGCCTCTTGTCATGAACACTGAAGCTTTCTTT	CASSYTPLVMNTEAFF
TRBV29-1	few	TRBD1	TRBJ2-7	TGCAGCGTTTCCGGGACAGGGGCCCCCATATCTCTCGAGCAGTACTTC	CSVSGTGAPISLEQYF
TRBV6-1	NA	NA	TRBJ2-7	TGTGCCAGCGCAAGCCTACGGAGTTCACCCTCCTACGAGCAGTACTTC	CASASLRSSPSYEQYF
TRBV12-3/TRBV12-4	few	TRBD1	TRBJ2-1	TGTGCCAGCAGTTCTCCCCGGGACAGGGAGGCCAATGAGCAGTTCTTC	CASSSPRDREANEQFF
TRBV30	NA	TRBD2	TRBJ2-7	TGTGCCTGGAGGGGTAGCGGGAGCGGCGAGCAGTACTTC	CAWRGSGSGEQYF
TRBV28	many	NA	TRBJ2-2	TGTGCCAGCAGTTTCCCCGGACTATCCGCGGCCGGGGAGCTGTTTTTT	CASSFPGLSAAGELFF
TRBV12-3/TRBV12-4	NA	TRBD1	TRBJ1-4	TGTGCCAGCAGTACCCGCCGGGACAGGCAGGAAAAACTGTTTTTT	CASSTRRDRQEKLFF
TRBV4-3	NA	TRBD1	TRBJ2-7	TGCGCCAGCAGCCAAGGACGGTGGGACAGGGGCTACGAGCAGTACTTC	CASSQGRWDRGYEQYF
TRBV5-5	NA	TRBD1	TRBJ2-2	TGTGCCAGCATTAACGGGACAGGGAACACCGGGGAGCTGTTTTTT	CASINGTGNTGELFF
TRBV5-1	few	TRBD2	TRBJ2-3	TGCGCCAGCAGCCTGGGACTAGCGGTTCGCGCAGATACGCAGTATTTT	CASSLGLAVRADTQYF
TRBV12-3/TRBV12-4	NA	NA	TRBJ2-5	TGTGCCAGCAGCCCCTTGACGCCTCGTTCGGAGACCCAGTACTTC	CASSPLTPRSETQYF
TRBV12-3/TRBV12-4	NA	TRBD1	TRBJ2-7	TGTGCCAGCAGTTTCGTACAGGGGATGGGGGAGCAGTACTTC	CASSFVQGMGEQYF
TRBV15	NA	TRBD1	TRBJ1-5	TGTGCCACCAGCAGAGATGCGACAGGGGGTCAGCCCCAGCATTTT	CATSRDATGGQPQHF
TRBV30	NA	TRBD2	TRBJ2-7	TGTGCCTGGAGTGTTGGACTAGCTAACTACGAGCAGTACTTC	CAWSVGLANYEQYF
TRBV7-2	few	NA	TRBJ2-1	TGTGCCAGCAGCTTATACAGGGGGGGGAATGAGCAGTTCTTC	CASSLYRGGNEQFF
TRBV12-3/TRBV12-4	NA	TRBD1	TRBJ2-3	TGTGCCAGCCTCCCGACAGGGTCGAAAAGAGATACGCAGTATTTT	CASLPTGSKRDTQYF
TRBV5-6	few	NA	TRBJ1-1	TGTGCCAGCAGCTTCGGGGTTTTTGAAGCTTTCTTT	CASSFGVFEAFF
TRBV5-1	many	TRBD2	TRBJ2-2	TGCGCCAGCAGCCCAGGCGGGACTATCCTCGGGGAGCTGTTTTTT	CASSPGGTILGELFF
TRBV2	NA	TRBD1	TRBJ1-3	TGTGCCAGCAGTGAATTGGGACAGGGGAACACCATATATTTT	CASSELGQGNTIYF
TRBV5-4	many	NA	TRBJ2-2	TGTGCCAGCAGCCCCCGAACAGGCACCGGGGAGCTGTTTTTT	CASSPRTGTGELFF
TRBV7-6	NA	TRBD2	TRBJ2-3	TGTGCCAGCGGTCTAAGGCTAGGACTAGCGGGGGATTGGGGCACAGATACGCAGTATTTT	CASGLRLGLAGDWGTDTQYF
TRBV29-1	NA	NA	TRBJ2-4	TGCAGCGTTGAAGGTTTTGGCAAAAACATTCAGTACTTC	CSVEGFGKNIQYF
TRBV20-1	few	TRBD2	TRBJ2-5	TGCAGTGCTAGGAGTCCTCGGACTAGCGGAGAGACCCAGTACTTC	CSARSPRTSGETQYF
TRBV7-6	NA	NA	TRBJ2-2	TGTGCCAGCAGCTTAACAGGGATAGTCACCGGGGAGCTGTTTTTT	CASSLTGIVTGELFF
TRBV4-1	few	TRBD1	TRBJ2-7	TGCGCCAGCAGCCCCTTTGGTGGTCAGGGGGTAACCTACGAGCAGTACTTC	CASSPFGGQGVTYEQYF
TRBV12-3/TRBV12-4	NA	TRBD1	TRBJ1-1	TGTGCCAGCAGCCCCCGGGACAGGCGCACTGAAGCTTTCTTT	CASSPRDRRTEAFF
TRBV11-2	NA	TRBD2	TRBJ2-4	TGTGCCAGCAGCTTACTCGGGACTAGCGGGAGGTTTGACATTCAGTACTTC	CASSLLGTSGRFDIQYF
TRBV12-3/TRBV12-4	many	NA	TRBJ1-1	TGTGCCAGCAGTTTTTGGGGGCGAGGCACTGAAGCTTTCTTT	CASSFWGRGTEAFF
TRBV20-1	NA	NA	TRBJ2-1	TGCAGTGCGTCTGTAAGCTCCTACAATGAGCAGTTCTTC	CSASVSSYNEQFF
TRBV7-9	few	NA	TRBJ2-5	TGTGCCAGCAGCTTTACAGGGCCCCAAGAGACCCAGTACTTC	CASSFTGPQETQYF
TRBV6-2/TRBV6-3	NA	TRBD2	TRBJ2-5	TGTGCCAGCTGGACTAGCGGGAGTCAGGGAGAGACCCAGTACTTC	CASWTSGSQGETQYF
TRBV7-2	few	NA	TRBJ2-7	TGTGCCAGCAGCTTAGACAGGACACGGATAGAGCAGTACTTC	CASSLDRTRIEQYF
TRBV7-8	NA	TRBD2	TRBJ2-7	TGTGCCAGCAGCTTAGAGACTAGCGGGAGTTACGAGCAGTACTTC	CASSLETSGSYEQYF
TRBV7-8	NA	NA	TRBJ2-7	TGTGCCAGCAGCAAAACCTTACAAGGCCACCGGGGTTACGAGCAGTACTTC	CASSKTLQGHRGYEQYF
TRBV30	few	TRBD2	TRBJ2-5	TGTGCCTGGAGAACTAGCGGGAGATCGGGGGAGACCCAGTACTTC	CAWRTSGRSGETQYF
TRBV20-1	few	NA	TRBJ1-2	TGCAGTGCTAGAGTTTGGGGACATGGCTACACCTTC	CSARVWGHGYTF
TRBV5-1	NA	TRBD2	TRBJ2-1	TGCGCCAGCAGCTCGGGACTAGCGGCGGCCTACAATGAGCAGTTCTTC	CASSSGLAAAYNEQFF
TRBV6-1	few	TRBD2	TRBJ2-3	TGTGCCAGCAGTCCCTCCCCTAGCGGCGGGGGGGATACGCAGTATTTT	CASSPSPSGGGDTQYF
TRBV29-1	NA	NA	TRBJ2-1	TGCAGCGTTGATTTGGCGGTTGTTGGAAATGAGCAGTTCTTC	CSVDLAVVGNEQFF
TRBV2	few	TRBD2	TRBJ2-3	TGTGCCAGCAGTGAAGCCCCCGGACTAGCTGCTGATACGCAGTATTTT	CASSEAPGLAADTQYF
TRBV29-1	few	NA	TRBJ2-1	TGCAGCGTTGAGGATTCTGGGTCAATATTCTCCTACAATGAGCAGTTCTTC	CSVEDSGSIFSYNEQFF
TRBV28	NA	NA	TRBJ2-7	TGTGCCAGCAGACGTCGGCAGGGGTCTTTCTACGAGCAGTACTTC	CASRRRQGSFYEQYF
TRBV4-3	few	TRBD2	TRBJ2-2	TGCGCCAGCAGCTTAGGGACTAGCGGGAGGGCGAACGGGGAGCTGTTTTTT	CASSLGTSGRANGELFF
TRBV27	NA	TRBD1	TRBJ1-5	TGTGCCAGCAGGAAACAGGGGGCCAATCAGCCCCAGCATTTT	CASRKQGANQPQHF